Listed below are T cell receptor beta chains from one sample, sequenced in a study of T cell responses to AZD1222 COVID-19 vaccine. Sequencing was performed with immunoSEQ multiplex PCR; in TCRdb, only in-frame clones are kept and a portion is missing. This table holds 75,000 to 90,000 clones, around 86% found once. The sequencing here drew on peripheral blood, taken on day 0 of AZD1222 vaccination. These receptors came from an adult in good health. Each CDR3 is given with its conserved first and last residue. A D gene is named only where the DNA matches it firmly.

d_call | j_call | v_call | cdr3_aa
TRBD1 | TRBJ2-6 | TRBV10-3 | CAISEGTGLSGANVLTF
- | TRBJ2-1 | TRBV7-3 | CASSPTSRSSYNEQFF
TRBD1 | TRBJ2-7 | TRBV15 | CATSRDRGLASYEQYF
- | TRBJ2-3 | TRBV7-9 | CASSSLLAGTDTQYF
- | TRBJ2-3 | TRBV6-5 | CASSLQTSTDTQYF
- | TRBJ1-3 | TRBV29-1 | CSAQVGASGNTIYF
- | TRBJ1-2 | TRBV7-3 | CASSLNSPGYTF
TRBD2 | TRBJ2-1 | TRBV10-1 | CASSPLAGGPNEQFF
- | TRBJ1-2 | TRBV4-2 | CASSQDFANYGYTF
- | TRBJ1-5 | TRBV5-1 | CASSLGPDQPQHF
- | TRBJ1-1 | TRBV4-2 | CASSQGVAAGMNTEAFF
TRBD2 | TRBJ2-7 | TRBV15 | CATSRIGGSKYEQYF
- | TRBJ1-1 | TRBV28 | CASSLNWDEAFF
- | TRBJ1-1 | TRBV10-3 | CAISGGGTEAFF
TRBD1 | TRBJ1-4 | TRBV5-1 | CASSFRGGSEKLFF
TRBD2 | TRBJ2-1 | TRBV9 | CASSSVAGRLDNEQFF
TRBD1 | TRBJ1-2 | TRBV6-5 | CASTSGGQGLYGYTF
- | TRBJ2-3 | TRBV28 | CASSLQGGTDTQYF
- | TRBJ2-2 | TRBV7-3 | CASSPRNAGELFF
- | TRBJ2-2 | TRBV7-9 | CASSLEVAGTNTGELFF
- | TRBJ1-4 | TRBV19 | CASSRSGEKLFF